The rows below give T cell receptor beta chains drawn from one sample of a study of identical twins. TCRdb independently ran MiXCR on the 5' RACE reads; one entry per CDR3 protein. The sample holds hundreds of thousands of distinct CDR3 sequences, 7.1% seen once. These data were also filed under a second study, of yellow fever vaccine responses in identical twins.

Sequencing input: PBMCs. These receptor sequences come from a woman in her late teens or twenties in good health. CDR3s include the opening cysteine and the closing phenylalanine or tryptophan. The D gene is left open where the match is weak. Clone sizes are given selectively: once, few, many, or a class where the clone is expanded.

v_call,clone_size,j_call,d_call,cdr3_nt,cdr3_aa
TRBV12-3/TRBV12-4,few,TRBJ1-5,NA,TGTGCCAGCAGCCAACAGGATAGCAATCAGCCCCAGCATTTT,CASSQQDSNQPQHF
TRBV20-1,few,TRBJ1-2,NA,TGCAGTGCTAGGGCAGGGCTAGGGAATGGCTACACCTTC,CSARAGLGNGYTF
TRBV12-3/TRBV12-4,NA,TRBJ2-3,NA,TGTGCCATCTGTTTAAGGAGCGAACAGATTGGCGCAGATACGCAGTATTTT,CAICLRSEQIGADTQYF
TRBV29-1,many,TRBJ2-4,TRBD1,TGCAGCGTGCCGGGACAGGGAAACATTCAGTACTTC,CSVPGQGNIQYF
TRBV11-2,few,TRBJ2-1,NA,TGTGCCAGCAGCTTAGATCAGGCCTCTAGCTCCTACAATGAGCAGTTCTTC,CASSLDQASSSYNEQFF
TRBV18,NA,TRBJ2-2,NA,TGTGCCAGCTCCCCCAAAGCGTACAGAGACACCGGGGAGCTGTTTTTT,CASSPKAYRDTGELFF
TRBV6-5,many,TRBJ1-1,NA,TGTGCCAGCAGTTACTCAGGGGAATTTTCTGAAGCTTTCTTT,CASSYSGEFSEAFF
TRBV7-9,NA,TRBJ2-7,TRBD2,TGTGCCAGCAGCTTAGATGAAGCGGGGGAGCAGTACTTC,CASSLDEAGEQYF
TRBV4-2,few,TRBJ2-7,TRBD2,TGTGCCAGCAGCCCCGCCGTGGGGCTAGCGGAAATCTACGAGCAGTACTTC,CASSPAVGLAEIYEQYF
TRBV12-5,NA,TRBJ2-1,NA,TGTGCTAGTGGTTTGTCTCTGTACAATGAGCAGTTCTTC,CASGLSLYNEQFF
TRBV11-2,few,TRBJ2-4,TRBD2,TGTGCCAGCAGGCCCGCGGGGGTAGCCAAAAACATTCAGTACTTC,CASRPAGVAKNIQYF
TRBV5-1,few,TRBJ2-5,TRBD2,TGCGCCAGCAGAATGGCTAGCGGGAGCAGTATGGAGACCCAGTACTTC,CASRMASGSSMETQYF
TRBV7-9,few,TRBJ2-1,NA,TGTGCCCACCGAGCAATTGCCTCCTACAATGAGCAGTTCTTC,CAHRAIASYNEQFF
TRBV5-1,NA,TRBJ2-1,NA,TGCGCCAGCAGCTTGGGCCGGGACAAGAACAATGAGCAGTTCTTC,CASSLGRDKNNEQFF
TRBV5-1,many,TRBJ2-3,TRBD2,TGCGCCAGCAGCCTGCAACCGGGACTAGCGGATTTTAGCACAGATACGCAGTATTTT,CASSLQPGLADFSTDTQYF
TRBV5-1,NA,TRBJ1-6,TRBD1,TGCGCCAGCAGCTCTCGGACAGGGAAGGGCTCACCCCTCCACTTT,CASSSRTGKGSPLHF
TRBV3-1,NA,TRBJ2-1,NA,TGTGCCAGCAGTCACCGGGACGCAGGCTACAATGAGCAGTTCTTC,CASSHRDAGYNEQFF
TRBV9,few,TRBJ2-6,TRBD1,TGTGCCAGCAGCGCCCACCCGACAGGGGAAAGGGGGGCCAACGTCCTGACTTTC,CASSAHPTGERGANVLTF
TRBV11-2,few,TRBJ2-7,TRBD2,TGTGCCAGCAGCTTAGGACTAGCGGGAAGGAACGAGCAGTACTTC,CASSLGLAGRNEQYF
TRBV19,many,TRBJ2-5,NA,TGTGCCAGTAGTATTGCAGAGACCCAGTACTTC,CASSIAETQYF
TRBV27,few,TRBJ2-1,TRBD1,TGTGCCAGCAGGACCCATGGGACAGCCCGACCCGGGCAGTTCTTC,CASRTHGTARPGQFF
TRBV11-2,many,TRBJ1-5,NA,TGTGCCAGCAGCCGGGGGGATAGCAATCAGCCCCAGCATTTT,CASSRGDSNQPQHF
TRBV25-1,many,TRBJ2-4,NA,TGTGCCAGCAGTGGGGGGCAAAACATTCAGTACTTC,CASSGGQNIQYF
TRBV7-9,NA,TRBJ2-7,TRBD1,TGTGCCAGCAGCTTATTGGGGACAGGCGCCTACGAGCAGTACTTC,CASSLLGTGAYEQYF
TRBV5-1,many,TRBJ1-1,NA,TGCGCCAGCAGTTACATCCCGGGACAAACGAACACTGAAGCTTTCTTT,CASSYIPGQTNTEAFF
TRBV10-1,NA,TRBJ2-1,TRBD2,TGCGCCAGCAGTGCAGTTGCGGGAGGCAACAATGAGCAGTTCTTC,CASSAVAGGNNEQFF
TRBV11-2,many,TRBJ2-5,TRBD2,TGTGCCAGCCGACCCTGGGGGGGTCTGGAGACCCAGTACTTC,CASRPWGGLETQYF
TRBV2,few,TRBJ2-7,NA,TGTGCCAGCAGTGGGACGGATAGCTCCTACGAGCAGTACTTC,CASSGTDSSYEQYF
TRBV7-9,many,TRBJ2-2,NA,TGTGCCAGCAGCCTCGAGGGGGCCGGGGAGCTGTTTTTT,CASSLEGAGELFF
TRBV20-1,NA,TRBJ1-2,TRBD1,TGCAGTGCTGAGGACAGGGGATACAATGGCTACACCTTC,CSAEDRGYNGYTF
TRBV12-3/TRBV12-4,few,TRBJ2-3,TRBD2,TGTGCCAGCAGTCCGGAAAAGCGGGAGGGAATGGGAGATACGCAGTATTTT,CASSPEKREGMGDTQYF
TRBV10-3,NA,TRBJ2-5,NA,TGTGCCATCAGTGACCCCCTGGAGGGGGAGACCCAGTACTTC,CAISDPLEGETQYF
TRBV12-3/TRBV12-4,many,TRBJ2-4,NA,TGTGCCAGCAGTCGGGGAGGAAACATTCAGTACTTC,CASSRGGNIQYF
TRBV5-1,many,TRBJ2-5,NA,TGCGCCAGCAGCTTGCCGTCGCAAGAGACCCAGTACTTC,CASSLPSQETQYF
TRBV4-2,once,TRBJ2-2,NA,TGTGCCAGCAGCCCCAGCGAATTCAGAACCGGGGAGCTGTTTTTT,CASSPSEFRTGELFF
TRBV5-1,NA,TRBJ2-3,TRBD1,TGCGCCAGCAGCTTACAGACAGGGGACCACACAGATACGCAGTATTTT,CASSLQTGDHTDTQYF
TRBV5-1,few,TRBJ2-2,NA,TGCGCCAGCAGCTACTCAGGGGCGAACACCGGGGAGCTGTTTTTT,CASSYSGANTGELFF
TRBV3-1,many,TRBJ1-5,NA,TGTGCCAGCAGCCAAGATTGGTCGGGGACTAATCAGCCCCAGCATTTT,CASSQDWSGTNQPQHF
TRBV11-3,few,TRBJ2-2,TRBD1,TGTGCCAGCAGCCGGAGTAGACAGGGTTGGGACACCGGGGAGCTGTTTTTT,CASSRSRQGWDTGELFF
TRBV28,few,TRBJ2-3,NA,TGTGCCAGCAGTTTACCCCCCGCTACTCGAGGCGCAAGCACAGATACGCAGTATTTT,CASSLPPATRGASTDTQYF
TRBV20-1,few,TRBJ1-5,NA,TGCAGTGCTATCCCGGGGAGTAGCAATCAGCCCCAGCATTTT,CSAIPGSSNQPQHF
TRBV18,NA,TRBJ2-5,NA,TGTGCCAGCTCACCAATAGTCCAAGAGACCCAGTACTTC,CASSPIVQETQYF
TRBV6-1,once,TRBJ2-1,NA,TGTGCCAGCAGCTCCCCCGTAAAGGGTGAGCAGTTCTTC,CASSSPVKGEQFF
TRBV5-1,NA,TRBJ2-1,NA,TGCGCCAGCAGCTTGGCCCTTAGAGATGAGCAGTTCTTC,CASSLALRDEQFF
TRBV10-3,many,TRBJ2-7,NA,TGTGCCATCAGGGGGTCCGCTAGCGCGGGCTCCTACGAGCAGTACTTC,CAIRGSASAGSYEQYF
TRBV11-2,many,TRBJ2-1,NA,TGTGCCAGCAGCTCCACAGGGGTGGTACTAGCAACCTACAATGAGCAGTTCTTC,CASSSTGVVLATYNEQFF
TRBV14,few,TRBJ2-7,NA,TGTGCCAGCAGCCAAGGGGTGGCGTCCGCCTACGAGCAGTACTTC,CASSQGVASAYEQYF
TRBV29-1,many,TRBJ2-7,TRBD1,TGCAGCGCTATAACCGGGACAGGGGGCTACGAGCAGTACTTC,CSAITGTGGYEQYF
TRBV7-9,many,TRBJ1-4,TRBD1,TGTGCCAGCAGCTCCACCGGGACAGGGGGTGAAAAACTGTTTTTT,CASSSTGTGGEKLFF
TRBV6-1,NA,TRBJ1-1,NA,TGTGCCAGCTGGGAAGGGATGAACACTGAAGCTTTCTTT,CASWEGMNTEAFF
TRBV9,NA,TRBJ2-1,TRBD2,TGTGCCAGCAGCGTAGGGCTAGCGGGCCGGGATACCTACAATGAGCAGTTCTTC,CASSVGLAGRDTYNEQFF
TRBV4-1,many,TRBJ2-3,NA,TGCGCCAGCAGCCAAGATTTAGGGACTCGAGAGTCGGATACGCAGTATTTT,CASSQDLGTRESDTQYF
TRBV7-9,few,TRBJ2-5,NA,TGTGCCAGCAGCTTTGGAGGGGGGGGAACTCGGCAAGAGACCCAGTACTTC,CASSFGGGGTRQETQYF
TRBV29-1,NA,TRBJ2-5,TRBD2,TGCAGCGTTGAGCGGGAGTCCAAGACCCAGTACTTC,CSVERESKTQYF
TRBV29-1,many,TRBJ2-2,TRBD1,TGCAGCGTTAGGAACCCTACAGGGGGCGTAAACACCGGGGAGCTGTTTTTT,CSVRNPTGGVNTGELFF
TRBV10-3,few,TRBJ2-7,NA,TGTGCCATCAGTGAGGTCGGGAATAGCTACGAGCAGTACTTC,CAISEVGNSYEQYF
TRBV7-6,NA,TRBJ2-7,TRBD2,TGTGCCAGCAGCTTAGCGACTAGCGGGACGGGGGAGCAGTACTTC,CASSLATSGTGEQYF
TRBV5-1,many,TRBJ2-3,NA,TGCGCCAGCAGCGCGGGACAGAGCACAGATACGCAGTATTTT,CASSAGQSTDTQYF
TRBV2,many,TRBJ2-3,NA,TGTGCCAGCAGTGAAATCGGATTCGTGCGTGAGTATTTT,CASSEIGFVREYF
TRBV28,many,TRBJ2-5,TRBD1,TGTGCCAGCAGATCCCGGGACAGGGGACAAGAGACCCAGTACTTC,CASRSRDRGQETQYF